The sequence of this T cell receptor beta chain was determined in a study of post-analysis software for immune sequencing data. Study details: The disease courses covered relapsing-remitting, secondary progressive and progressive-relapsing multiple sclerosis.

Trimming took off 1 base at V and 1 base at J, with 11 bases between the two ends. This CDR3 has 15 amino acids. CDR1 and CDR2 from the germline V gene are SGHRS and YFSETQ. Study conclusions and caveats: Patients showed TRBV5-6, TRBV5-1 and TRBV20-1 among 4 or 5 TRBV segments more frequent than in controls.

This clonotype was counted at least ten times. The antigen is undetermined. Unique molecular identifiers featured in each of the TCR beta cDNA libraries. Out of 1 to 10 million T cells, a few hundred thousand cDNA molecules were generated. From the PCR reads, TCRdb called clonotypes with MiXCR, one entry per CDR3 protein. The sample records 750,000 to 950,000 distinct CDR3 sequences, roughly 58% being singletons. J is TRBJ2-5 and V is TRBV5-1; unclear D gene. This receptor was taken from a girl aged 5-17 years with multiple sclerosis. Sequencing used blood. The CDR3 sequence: CASSLNVGSQETQYF. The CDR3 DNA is TGCGCCAGCAGCTTGAATGTAGGCAGCCAAGAGACCCAGTACTTC.